This entry describes one T cell receptor (beta chain). Its target is unknown. The V end lost 3 bases, the J end lost 3 bases, and 12 bases lay between the germline ends. Germline lookup yields CDR1 MDHEN and CDR2 SYDVKM. The length of the CDR3 is 14 residues. The data belong to a study of T cell responses to AZD1222 COVID-19 vaccine. Whole-study results and caveats: Only a handful of individuals given AZD1222 were seropositive at baseline. Spike-specific TCR repertoires showed rising breadth and depth after two AZD1222 doses. Clonal diversity was possibly underestimated; the donors were predominantly white British and more often female.

Pooled in the analysis were second doses at about 4 or about 12 weeks. The assay was immunoSEQ multiplex PCR, and TCRdb's table has in-frame clones only and misses some. The data contain about 83,000 clones, around 90% of them seen just once; the ten biggest clones take up less than 35%. Material: peripheral blood, obtained 28 days after the second AZD1222 dose. The chain combines TRBV28 with TRBJ2-7, with D possibly being TRBD1 (7 bases). The receptor's source is an adult who received the AZD1222 COVID-19 vaccine. The CDR3 DNA is TGTGCCAGCAGTTTTTTTCAGGGGGGCTACGAGCAGTACTTC. Translated: CASSFFQGGYEQYF.